These 21 T cell receptor beta chains share one sample of origin, sequenced in a study of Graves' ophthalmopathy and Graves' hyperthyroidism. Transcripts of RNA were the source for amplifying TCR beta CDR3 regions. RT-PCR with HTBI primers came first, then second-round multiplex PCR. TCRdb independently ran MiXCR on the multiplex PCR reads; one entry per CDR3 protein. The sample shows over a million distinct CDR3 sequences, about two fifths of them seen only once. Sequenced sample: peripheral blood or thyroid tissue (not recorded which). These receptors were collected from an adult man with Graves' hyperthyroidism.

This sequence joins TRBV12-3 or TRBV12-4 and TRBJ1-5, with 8 bases that match TRBD1. The V and J ends lost 6 bases and 4 bases, in that order; junction bases with no gene match: 5. The CDR3 extends over 14 amino acids. CDR3 DNA sequence: TGTGCCAGCAGAAAGACAGGGGATAATCAGCCCCAGCATTTT. Translating gives CASRKTGDNQPQHF.

The chain uses TRBV29-1 and TRBJ1-2; D remains unclear. Trimming shortened V by 6 bases and J by 5 bases, and 7 bases separated the two germline ends. Per the germline V gene, CDR1 is SQVTM and CDR2 is ANQGSEA. This CDR3 is built from 10 residues. The CDR3 nucleotides read TGCAGCGTCAAAGGTTATGGCTACACCTTC. Encoded protein: CSVKGYGYTF.

This clonotype was counted at least ten times. The chain recombines TRBV7-9 with TRBJ1-2, with TRBD1 matching 8 bases. The length of the CDR3 is 14 residues. Trimming cost V 4 bases and J 11 bases; bases outside gene matches: 12. CDR1 is SEHNR, CDR2 FQNEAQ, per germline (reference sequence). The CDR3 bases are TGTGCCAGCAGCTACCTGGGACAGGTCCCTTTATACACCTTC. It codes for CASSYLGQVPLYTF.

This clonotype occurred a few times. The chain couples TRBV12-3 or TRBV12-4 to TRBJ1-1, with D perhaps matching TRBD1 (5 bases). Trimming took 7 bases from V and 4 from J, leaving 13 bases between them. This CDR3 contains 13 residues. The CDR3 DNA reads TGTGCCAGCACCGCTGAGAGGGGCACTGAAGCTTTCTTT. Translating gives CASTAERGTEAFF.

This clonotype was recorded many times. V usage is TRBV29-1 and J usage is TRBJ2-7; TRBD1 agrees at 8 bases. V shed 4 bases and J 3 bases; nucleotides not matched to a gene: 5. The CDR3 runs 13 residues. Germline assignment: CDR1 SQVTM and CDR2 ANQGSEA. CDR3 DNA: TGCAGCGTTGTGGACAGGGCCGACTACGAGCAGTACTTC. Residues: CSVVDRADYEQYF.

This clonotype was counted ten times or more. This rearrangement joins TRBV29-1 to TRBJ2-3, with 7 bases identical to TRBD1. Germline V gene data show CDR1 as SQVTM and CDR2 as ANQGSEA. The CDR3 is made up of 13 amino acids. V was clipped by 7 bases and J by 4 bases; unmatched bases: 8. In DNA, the CDR3 is TGCAGCGGGACAGGTCTATTGGCAGATACGCAGTATTTT. This encodes CSGTGLLADTQYF.

This chain uses TRBV11-2 with TRBJ2-7; 8 nucleotides align to TRBD2. Germline V gene sequence: CDR1 SGHAT, CDR2 FQNNGV. The CDR3 runs to 17 residues. Trimming cost V 6 bases and J 3 bases; bases outside gene matches: 16. CDR3 in amino acids: CASSPSGGDPGRYEQYF. The CDR3 DNA reads TGTGCCAGCAGTCCGTCGGGGGGGGACCCTGGTCGCTACGAGCAGTACTTC.

In its sample, this clonotype was seen a few times. One end of the junction varies from germline; a read error may be responsible. This rearrangement joins TRBV7-9 to TRBJ2-7; D remains unclear. The CDR3 covers 14 residues. Germline-derived CDR1 and CDR2 are SEHNR and FQNEAQ (reference sequence). CDR3 sequence (DNA): TGTGCCAGCAGATTCAACGAGGTGCCGGACGAACAGTACTTC. Amino acids: CASRFNEVPDEQYF.

This clonotype was detected only once. The chain couples TRBV29-1 to TRBJ1-3; a possible D gene is TRBD1 (5 bases). Germline lookup yields CDR1 SQVTM and CDR2 ANQGSEA. CDR3 size: 11 residues. The germline V and J ends were trimmed by 7 bases and 7 bases, with 11 bases remaining between them. The CDR3 sequence: CSGGRMNTIYF. The CDR3 DNA is TGCAGCGGGGGACGGATGAACACCATATATTTT. The full variable domain, completed using reference TRBV29-1 and TRBJ1-3, is SAVISQKPSRDICQRGTSLTIQCQVDSQVTMMFWYRQQPGQSLTLIATANQGSEATYESGFVIDKFPISRPNLTFSTLTVSNMSPEDSSIYLCSGGRMNTIYFGEGSWLTVV.

This clonotype has only a few counts. The CDR3 DNA is TGTGCCAGCAGTTACACGGAACTAGCCACCGGGGAGCTGTTTTTT. This encodes CASSYTELATGELFF. V and J are TRBV6-6 and TRBJ2-2, with D maybe TRBD2 (6 bases). Trimming cost V 2 bases and J 4 bases, with 11 bases left between them. The CDR3 covers 15 residues. Germline-derived CDR1 and CDR2 are MNHNY and SVGAGI (reference sequence).

The chain carries TRBV6-5 and TRBJ1-2; 8 bases align to TRBD1. CDR1 and CDR2 from the germline V gene are MNHEY and SVGAGI. Trimming took 5 bases from V and 7 from J; bases not matched to a gene: 15. The CDR3 has 16 amino acids. As DNA, the CDR3 is TGTGCCAGCAGTGACGACAGCCTTGGACAGGGATCTGGCTACACCTTC. Its protein product is CASSDDSLGQGSGYTF.

With regard to this clonotype: This may be a read error, as it is one base from a much larger clone. The V call is TRBV5-1, the J call TRBJ1-1; possibly TRBD1 for D (5 bases). The V gene lost 3 bases and the J gene lost 4 bases, with 16 bases spanning the gap. This CDR3 contains 15 residues. Per the germline V gene, CDR1 is SGHRS and CDR2 is YFSETQ. The CDR3 loop reads CASSSAGAMSTEAFF. CDR3 bases: TGCGCCAGCAGCTCTGCCGGGGCTATGAGCACTGAAGCTTTCTTT.

About this clonotype itself: The junction departs from the called germline gene at one end, perhaps through a read error. This chain links TRBV10-1 with TRBJ1-4; D not certain. This CDR3 comprises 15 residues. Germline loops: CDR1 WNHNN, CDR2 SYGVQD (reference sequence). CDR3 sequence (DNA): TGTGCCATCAGCGAGAGGACTAGCGGGAGCGAAAAACTGTTTTTT. Translation: CAISERTSGSEKLFF.

This clonotype has a count of ten or more. The chain links TRBV10-3 to TRBJ2-2; tentative D call: TRBD2 (5 bases). The CDR3 runs to 12 residues. The V and J ends lost 9 bases and 1 base respectively, with 6 bases between them. The germline V gene encodes CDR1 ENHRY and CDR2 SYGVKD. The CDR3 spells CAMGRNTGELFF. The CDR3 DNA follows: TGTGCCATGGGGAGGAACACCGGGGAGCTGTTTTTT.

This rearrangement joins TRBV5-6 to TRBJ2-6, with 7 bases that match TRBD1. Losses at the gene ends were 4 bases for V and 0 bases for J; bases not matched to a gene: 4. Germline values: CDR1 SGHDT, CDR2 YYEEEE. The CDR3 covers 16 residues. The CDR3 bases are TGTGCCAGCAGCCCGGGACAGTTCTCTGGGGCCAACGTCCTGACTTTC. It translates to CASSPGQFSGANVLTF.

V is TRBV7-8 and J is TRBJ1-5; 12 bases fit TRBD1. The germline gives CDR1 SGHVS, CDR2 FQNEAQ. CDR3 size: 15 residues. V trimming: 8 bases; J trimming: 6 bases; junction bases outside the gene matches: 8. CDR3 sequence: CASGQGQGAGQPQHF. The DNA of the CDR3 is TGTGCCAGCGGCCAGGGACAGGGGGCTGGTCAGCCCCAGCATTTT.

In its sample, this clonotype was seen a few times. The rearrangement links TRBV7-9 to TRBJ2-7; TRBD1 matches at 8 bases. Germline assignment: CDR1 SEHNR and CDR2 FQNEAQ (reference sequence). J gave up 6 bases and V 8 bases, and 15 bases lay outside the gene matches. The CDR3 is 15 amino acids. CDR3 sequence: CASPPPAGQVSEQYF. CDR3 DNA: TGTGCCAGCCCCCCCCCGGCGGGACAGGTCTCCGAGCAGTACTTC.

The rearrangement uses TRBV5-5 and TRBJ2-7; 10 positions agree with TRBD1. The germline gives CDR1 SGHKS, CDR2 YYEKEE (reference sequence). The CDR3 has 15 residues. The trim removed 3 bases at V and 3 bases at J, leaving 6 bases unmatched. The CDR3 reads CASSWGQGTFYEQYF. DNA for the CDR3: TGTGCCAGCAGCTGGGGACAGGGGACTTTCTACGAGCAGTACTTC. The full variable domain, with the rest looked up from reference TRBV5-5 and TRBJ2-7, is DAGVTQSPTHLIKTRGQQVTLRCSPISGHKSVSWYQQVLGQGPQFIFQYYEKEERGRGNFPDRFSARQFPNYSSELNVNALLLGDSALYLCASSWGQGTFYEQYFGPGTRLTVT.

This clonotype was seen at least ten times. The CDR3 DNA sequence: TGTGCCAGCAGCAGCCGGGCTTATAATTCACCCCTCCACTTT. As protein: CASSSRAYNSPLHF. The rearrangement links TRBV9 to TRBJ1-6, with D hard to call. From germline, CDR1 is SGDLS and CDR2 YYNGEE. The CDR3 spans 14 residues. V lost 4 bases to trimming and J lost 4 bases, with 9 bases between them.

V usage is TRBV5-8 and J usage is TRBJ1-6; TRBD1 matches 7 bases. With 4 bases clipped from V and 11 bases from J, the junction kept 12 bases outside the gene matches. The CDR3 is 15 residues long. CDR1 and CDR2 from the germline V gene are SGHTS and YDEGEE. The CDR3 DNA is TGTGCCAGCAGCGGCATGACAGGGTTAAATCCACCCCTCCACTTT. Translating it yields CASSGMTGLNPPLHF.

This clonotype has ten or more counts. The V and J genes are TRBV20-1 and TRBJ1-1, with a tentative D call TRBD1 (6 bases). Germline V CDR1 and CDR2: DFQATT, SNEGSKA (reference sequence). CDR3 length equals 15 residues. The V end lost 0 bases, the J end lost 3 bases, and 14 bases lay between the germline ends. The CDR3: CSARDGFRGHTEAFF. CDR3 bases: TGCAGTGCTAGAGATGGCTTTCGGGGGCACACTGAAGCTTTCTTT.